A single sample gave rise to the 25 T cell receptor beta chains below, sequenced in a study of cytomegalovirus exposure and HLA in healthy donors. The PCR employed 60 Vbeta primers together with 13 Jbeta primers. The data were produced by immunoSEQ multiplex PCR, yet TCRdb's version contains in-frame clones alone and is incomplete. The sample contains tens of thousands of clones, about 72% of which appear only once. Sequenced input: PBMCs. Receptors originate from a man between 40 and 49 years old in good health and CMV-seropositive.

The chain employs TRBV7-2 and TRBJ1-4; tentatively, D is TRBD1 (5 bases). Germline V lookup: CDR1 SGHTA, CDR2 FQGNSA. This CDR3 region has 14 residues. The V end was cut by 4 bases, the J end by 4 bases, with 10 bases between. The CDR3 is CASSSDSLNEKLFF. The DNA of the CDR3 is TGTGCCAGCAGCTCAGACAGCCTTAATGAAAAACTGTTTTTT.

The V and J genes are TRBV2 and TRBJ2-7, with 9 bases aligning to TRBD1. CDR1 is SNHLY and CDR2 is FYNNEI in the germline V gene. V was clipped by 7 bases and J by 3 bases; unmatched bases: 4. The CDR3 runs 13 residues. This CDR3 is CASKTGGIYEQYF. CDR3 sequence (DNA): TGTGCCAGCAAGACAGGGGGGATCTACGAGCAGTACTTC.

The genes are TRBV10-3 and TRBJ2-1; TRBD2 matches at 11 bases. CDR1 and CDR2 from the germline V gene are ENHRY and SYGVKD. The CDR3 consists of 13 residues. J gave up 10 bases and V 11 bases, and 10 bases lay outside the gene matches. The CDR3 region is CAVKGLAGEEQFF. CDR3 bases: TGTGCCGTCAAAGGACTAGCGGGCGAGGAGCAGTTCTTC.

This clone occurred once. The CDR3 loop is CASSEVVWSYEQYF. The CDR3 bases are TGTGCCAGCAGTGAGGTTGTCTGGAGCTACGAGCAGTACTTC. The chain carries TRBV6-1 and TRBJ2-7, with D hard to call. The CDR3 is 14 residues long. Germline V gene lookup returns CDR1 MNHNS and CDR2 SASEGT. Trimming took 3 bases from V and 3 from J, leaving 12 bases between them.

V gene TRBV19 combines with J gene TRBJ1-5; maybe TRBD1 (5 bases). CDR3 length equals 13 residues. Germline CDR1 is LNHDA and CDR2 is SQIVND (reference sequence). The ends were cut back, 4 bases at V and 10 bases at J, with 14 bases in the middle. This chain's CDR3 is CASSRRGQGPQHF. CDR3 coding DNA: TGTGCCAGTAGTAGGAGGGGTCAAGGTCCCCAGCATTTT.

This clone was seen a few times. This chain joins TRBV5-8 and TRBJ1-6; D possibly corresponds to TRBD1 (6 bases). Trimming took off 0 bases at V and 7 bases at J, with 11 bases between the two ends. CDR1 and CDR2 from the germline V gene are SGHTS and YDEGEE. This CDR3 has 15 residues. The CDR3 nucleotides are TGTGCCAGCAGCTTGGCCGCGGGGGGCAATTCACCCCTCCACTTT. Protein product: CASSLAAGGNSPLHF.

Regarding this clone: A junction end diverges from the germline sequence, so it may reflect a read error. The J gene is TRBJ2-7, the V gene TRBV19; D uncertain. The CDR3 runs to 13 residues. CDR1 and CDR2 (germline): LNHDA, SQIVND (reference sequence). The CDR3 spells CASSMGNPYEQYF. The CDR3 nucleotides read TGTGCCAGTAGTATGGGCAACCCCTATGAGCAGTACTTC.

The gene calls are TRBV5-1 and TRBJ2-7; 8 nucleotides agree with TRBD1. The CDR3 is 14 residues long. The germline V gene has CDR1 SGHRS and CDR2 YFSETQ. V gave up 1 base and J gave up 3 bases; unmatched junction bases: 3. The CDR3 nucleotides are TGCGCCAGCAGCTTGAGGACAGGGAGCTACGAGCAGTACTTC. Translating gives CASSLRTGSYEQYF.

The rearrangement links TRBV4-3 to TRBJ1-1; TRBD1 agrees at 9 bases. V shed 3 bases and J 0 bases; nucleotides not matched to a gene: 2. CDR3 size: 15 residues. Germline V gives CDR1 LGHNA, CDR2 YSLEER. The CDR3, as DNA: TGCGCCAGCAGCCAGGGGACAGGGATGAACACTGAAGCTTTCTTT. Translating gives CASSQGTGMNTEAFF.

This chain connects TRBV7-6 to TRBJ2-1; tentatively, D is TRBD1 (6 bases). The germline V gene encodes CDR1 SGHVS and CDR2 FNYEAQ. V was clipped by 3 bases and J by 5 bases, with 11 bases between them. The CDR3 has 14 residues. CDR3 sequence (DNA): TGTGCCAGCAGCTTGGGAAGACAGGACAATGAGCAGTTCTTC. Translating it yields CASSLGRQDNEQFF.

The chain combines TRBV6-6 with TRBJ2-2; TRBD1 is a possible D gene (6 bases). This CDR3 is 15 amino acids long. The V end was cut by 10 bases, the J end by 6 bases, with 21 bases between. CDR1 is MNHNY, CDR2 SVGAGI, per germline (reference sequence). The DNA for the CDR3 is TGTGCCACCCCAGGGGCTCAAGAGGGTGCCGGGGAGCTGTTTTTT. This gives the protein CATPGAQEGAGELFF.

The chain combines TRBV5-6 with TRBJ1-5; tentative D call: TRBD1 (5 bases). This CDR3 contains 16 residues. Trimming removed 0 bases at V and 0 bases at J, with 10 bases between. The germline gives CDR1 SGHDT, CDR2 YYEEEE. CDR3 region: CASSLGQLNSNQPQHF. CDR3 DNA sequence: TGTGCCAGCAGCTTGGGACAGCTAAATAGCAATCAGCCCCAGCATTTT. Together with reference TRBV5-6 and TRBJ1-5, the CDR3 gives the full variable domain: DAGVTQSPTHLIKTRGQQVTLRCSPKSGHDTVSWYQQALGQGPQFIFQYYEEEERQRGNFPDRFSGHQFPNYSSELNVNALLLGDSALYLCASSLGQLNSNQPQHFGDGTRLSIL.

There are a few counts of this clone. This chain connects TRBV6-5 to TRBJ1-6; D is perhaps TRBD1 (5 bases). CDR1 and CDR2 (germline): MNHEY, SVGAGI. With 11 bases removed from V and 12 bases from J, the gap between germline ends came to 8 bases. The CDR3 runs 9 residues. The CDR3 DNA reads TGTGCCGGACACGGACCCCTCCACTTT. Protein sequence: CAGHGPLHF.

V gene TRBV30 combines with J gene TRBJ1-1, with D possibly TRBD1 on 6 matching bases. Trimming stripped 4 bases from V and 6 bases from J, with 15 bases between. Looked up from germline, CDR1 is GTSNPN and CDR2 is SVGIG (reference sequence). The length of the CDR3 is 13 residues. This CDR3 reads CAWMTQGTPEAFF. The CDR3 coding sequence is TGTGCCTGGATGACACAGGGAACTCCTGAAGCTTTCTTT.

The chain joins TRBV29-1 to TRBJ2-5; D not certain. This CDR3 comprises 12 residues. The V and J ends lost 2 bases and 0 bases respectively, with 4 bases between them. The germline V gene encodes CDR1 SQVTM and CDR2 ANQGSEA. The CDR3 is CSVEQYQETQYF. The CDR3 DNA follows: TGCAGCGTTGAACAGTACCAAGAGACCCAGTACTTC.

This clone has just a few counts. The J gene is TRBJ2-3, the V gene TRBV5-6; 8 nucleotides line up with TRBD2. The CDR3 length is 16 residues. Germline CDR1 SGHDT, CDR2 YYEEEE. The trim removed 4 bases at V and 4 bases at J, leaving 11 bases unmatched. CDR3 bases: TGTGCCAGCAGCCGCCCCGGGACTAGACGGGCAGATACGCAGTATTTT. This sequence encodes CASSRPGTRRADTQYF.

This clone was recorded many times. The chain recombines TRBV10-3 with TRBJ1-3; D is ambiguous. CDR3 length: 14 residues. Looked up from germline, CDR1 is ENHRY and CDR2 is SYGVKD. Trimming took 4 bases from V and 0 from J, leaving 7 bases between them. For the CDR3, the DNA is TGTGCCATCAGTGCCGTCAGCTCTGGAAACACCATATATTTT. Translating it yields CAISAVSSGNTIYF.

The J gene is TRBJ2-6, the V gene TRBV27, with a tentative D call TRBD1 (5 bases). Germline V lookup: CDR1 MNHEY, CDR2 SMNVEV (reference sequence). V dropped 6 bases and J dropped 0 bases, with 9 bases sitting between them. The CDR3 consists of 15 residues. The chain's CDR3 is CASSSRVSGANVLTF. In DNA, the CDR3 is TGTGCCAGCAGCAGCAGGGTCTCTGGGGCCAACGTCCTGACTTTC.

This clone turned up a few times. The CDR3 here is CASTPGGRNYDGYTF. In DNA form, the CDR3 reads TGTGCCAGCACCCCCGGGGGGCGAAACTACGATGGCTACACCTTC. This chain connects TRBV28 to TRBJ1-2, with D maybe TRBD1 (6 bases). Germline V gene sequence: CDR1 MDHEN, CDR2 SYDVKM. The CDR3 consists of 15 residues. Trimming took off 7 bases at V and 6 bases at J, with 21 bases between the two ends.

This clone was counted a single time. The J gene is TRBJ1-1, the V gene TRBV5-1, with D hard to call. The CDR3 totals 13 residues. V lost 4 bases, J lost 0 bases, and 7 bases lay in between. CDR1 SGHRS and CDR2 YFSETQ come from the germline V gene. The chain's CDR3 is CASSAAMNTEAFF. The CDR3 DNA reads TGCGCCAGCAGCGCGGCGATGAACACTGAAGCTTTCTTT.

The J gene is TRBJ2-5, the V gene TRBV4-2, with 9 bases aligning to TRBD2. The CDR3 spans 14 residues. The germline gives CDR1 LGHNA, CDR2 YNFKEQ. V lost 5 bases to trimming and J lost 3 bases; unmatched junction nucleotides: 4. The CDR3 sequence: CASSKAGGEETQYF. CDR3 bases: TGTGCCAGCAGCAAAGCGGGGGGCGAAGAGACCCAGTACTTC.

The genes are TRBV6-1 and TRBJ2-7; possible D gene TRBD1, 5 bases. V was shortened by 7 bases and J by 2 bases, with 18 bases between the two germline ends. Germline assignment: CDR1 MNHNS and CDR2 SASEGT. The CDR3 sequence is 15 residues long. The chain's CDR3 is CASKEGPGMTYEQYF. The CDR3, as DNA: TGTGCCAGCAAGGAAGGGCCAGGGATGACCTACGAGCAGTACTTC.

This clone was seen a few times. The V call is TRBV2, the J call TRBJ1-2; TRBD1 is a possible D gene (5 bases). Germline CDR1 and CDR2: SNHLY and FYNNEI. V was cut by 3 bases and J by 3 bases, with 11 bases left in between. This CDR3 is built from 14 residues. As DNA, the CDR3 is TGTGCCAGCAGTGAGAAAACAGGCTACTATGGCTACACCTTC. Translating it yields CASSEKTGYYGYTF.

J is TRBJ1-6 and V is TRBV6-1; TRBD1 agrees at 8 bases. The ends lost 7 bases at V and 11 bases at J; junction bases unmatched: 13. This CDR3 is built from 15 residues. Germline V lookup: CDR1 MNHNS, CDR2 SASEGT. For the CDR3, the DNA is TGTGCCAGCACCGGGGACAGGAGGGTCCTAACACCCCTCCACTTT. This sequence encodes CASTGDRRVLTPLHF.

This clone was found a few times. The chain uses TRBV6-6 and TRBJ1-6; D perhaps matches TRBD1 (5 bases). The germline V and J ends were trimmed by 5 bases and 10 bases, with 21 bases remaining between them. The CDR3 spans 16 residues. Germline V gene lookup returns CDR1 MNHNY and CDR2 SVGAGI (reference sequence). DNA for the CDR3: TGTGCCAGCAGTCCCCAAGGAGGGGCGCGGGGATCACCCCTCCACTTT. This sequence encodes CASSPQGGARGSPLHF.